What follows are 5 T cell receptor beta chains derived from one specimen sequenced in a study of T cell clusters in autoimmune cytopenias. TRB was amplified from about 250 ng of peripheral blood genomic DNA per sample. One tube held mixed TRB-A and TRB-B primer pools for touch-down PCR. TCRdb reprocessed the multiplex PCR reads and stores each CDR3 protein as one record, lacking DNA. Recorded for this sample: about 8,300 distinct CDR3 sequences. Material for sequencing was peripheral blood. These receptors came from a human donor with an autoimmune cytopenia or autoimmune hepatitis (not recorded which).

Frequency places this clonotype as medium-sized. V is TRBV27 and J is TRBJ2-3. This CDR3 has 17 amino acids. The germline gives CDR1 MNHEY, CDR2 SMNVEV (reference sequence). The CDR3: CASSLLTAEGWEDTQYF.

The rearrangement links TRBV13 to TRBJ2-1; the TRBD2 assignment by TCRdb is unverifiable without DNA. CDR3 length equals 17 residues. Germline loops: CDR1 PRHDT, CDR2 FYEKMQ (reference sequence). The CDR3 loop is CASSLSTSGGTYNEQFF.

This clonotype is called medium-sized based on its frequency. The chain couples TRBV6-5 to TRBJ1-2. CDR1 and CDR2 from the germline V gene are MNHEY and SVGAGI. The CDR3 covers 13 residues. CDR3: CASSYSLSYGYTF.

Its frequency marks this clonotype as medium-sized. The chain employs TRBV12-3 or TRBV12-4 and TRBJ2-1; TCRdb designates TRBD2, a call that cannot be tested without DNA. The CDR3 covers 15 residues. The CDR3 protein is CASTLSTSGYNEQFF.

This clonotype is identified as medium-sized from frequency. This sequence joins TRBV5-5 and TRBJ1-2. The CDR3 has 16 residues. Per the germline V gene, CDR1 is SGHKS and CDR2 is YYEKEE (reference sequence). CDR3: CASSSSGAQGNYGYTF.